This T cell receptor beta chain was sequenced during a study of T cell repertoires in cytomegalovirus infection. This CDR3 comprises 14 residues. After removal of 6 bases from V and 6 bases from J, the junction contained 10 bases not matched to a gene. CDR1 is MNHEY and CDR2 is SVGEGT in the germline V gene. TCRdb re-analysed the reads in MiXCR, keeping a single row per CDR3 protein. The data hold 200,000 to 300,000 distinct CDR3 sequences, with approximately 9% observed a single time. The receptor was isolated from a human donor in good health (CMV status not recorded). Some clones in this sample may be carry-over from other donors' samples. Sample: PBMCs. The chain combines TRBV6-2 or TRBV6-3 with TRBJ2-7, with 8 positions matching TRBD1. The CDR3 reads CASSRGLSSPEQYF. In DNA, the CDR3 is TGTGCCAGCAGCAGGGGGCTATCCTCCCCCGAGCAGTACTTC.